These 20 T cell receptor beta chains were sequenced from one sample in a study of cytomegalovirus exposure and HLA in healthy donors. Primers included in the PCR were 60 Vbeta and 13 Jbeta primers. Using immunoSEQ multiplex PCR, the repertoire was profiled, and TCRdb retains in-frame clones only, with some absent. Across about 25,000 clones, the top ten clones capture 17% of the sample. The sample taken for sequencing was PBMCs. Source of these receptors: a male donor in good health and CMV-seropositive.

CDR3 protein: CAISGGGVTYEQYF. CDR3 DNA: TGTGCCATCAGTGGAGGAGGGGTAACCTACGAGCAGTACTTC. This chain uses TRBV10-3 with TRBJ2-7, with D tentatively TRBD2 (6 bases). V lost 4 bases, J lost 2 bases, and 12 bases lay in between. The length of the CDR3 is 14 residues. The V gene's germline CDR1 is ENHRY and CDR2 SYGVKD.

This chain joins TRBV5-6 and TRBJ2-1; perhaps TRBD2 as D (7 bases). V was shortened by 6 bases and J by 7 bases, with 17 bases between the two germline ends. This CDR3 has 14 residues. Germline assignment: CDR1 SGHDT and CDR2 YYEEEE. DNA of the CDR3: TGTGCCAGCAACGAGGGGGGGTCAGTAAATGAGCAGTTCTTC. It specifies CASNEGGSVNEQFF. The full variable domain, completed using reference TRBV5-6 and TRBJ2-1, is DAGVTQSPTHLIKTRGQQVTLRCSPKSGHDTVSWYQQALGQGPQFIFQYYEEEERQRGNFPDRFSGHQFPNYSSELNVNALLLGDSALYLCASNEGGSVNEQFFGPGTRLTVL.

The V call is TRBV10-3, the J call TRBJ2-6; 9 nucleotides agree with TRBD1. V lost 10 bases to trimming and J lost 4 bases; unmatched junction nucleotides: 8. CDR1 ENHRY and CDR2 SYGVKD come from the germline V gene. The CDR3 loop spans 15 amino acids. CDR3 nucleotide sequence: TGTGCCACGGGGGACAGGGCGGAAGGGGCCAACGTCCTGACTTTC. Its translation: CATGDRAEGANVLTF.

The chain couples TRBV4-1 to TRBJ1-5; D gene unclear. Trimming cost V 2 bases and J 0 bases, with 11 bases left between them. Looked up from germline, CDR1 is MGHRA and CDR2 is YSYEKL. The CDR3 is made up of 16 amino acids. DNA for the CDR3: TGCGCCAGCAGCCAAAGCCCCTTAATTAGCAATCAGCCCCAGCATTTT. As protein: CASSQSPLISNQPQHF.

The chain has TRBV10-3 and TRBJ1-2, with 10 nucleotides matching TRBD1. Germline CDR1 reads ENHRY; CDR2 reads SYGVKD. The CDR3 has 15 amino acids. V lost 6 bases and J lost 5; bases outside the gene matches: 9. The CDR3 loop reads CAISGTGDPLYGYTF. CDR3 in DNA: TGTGCCATCAGCGGGACAGGGGATCCGCTTTATGGCTACACCTTC.

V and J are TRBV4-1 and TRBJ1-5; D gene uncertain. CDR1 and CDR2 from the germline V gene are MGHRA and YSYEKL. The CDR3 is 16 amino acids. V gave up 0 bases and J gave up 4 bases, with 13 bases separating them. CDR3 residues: CASSQEPSAPNQPQHF. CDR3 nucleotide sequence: TGCGCCAGCAGCCAAGAGCCATCAGCGCCTAATCAGCCCCAGCATTTT.

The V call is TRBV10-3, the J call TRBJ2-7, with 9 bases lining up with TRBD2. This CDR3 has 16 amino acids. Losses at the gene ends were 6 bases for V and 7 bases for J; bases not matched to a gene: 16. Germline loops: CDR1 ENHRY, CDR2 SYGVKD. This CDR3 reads CAISPSGLASGGEQYF. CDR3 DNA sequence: TGTGCCATCAGCCCAAGCGGTCTGGCCAGCGGGGGGGAGCAGTACTTC.

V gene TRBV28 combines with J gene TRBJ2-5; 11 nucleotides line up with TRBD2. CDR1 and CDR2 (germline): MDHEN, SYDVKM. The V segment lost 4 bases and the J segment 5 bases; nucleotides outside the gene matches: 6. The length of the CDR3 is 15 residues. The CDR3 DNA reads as TGTGCCAGCAGTTCACTAGCGGGAGAGGCCGAGACCCAGTACTTC. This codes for CASSSLAGEAETQYF. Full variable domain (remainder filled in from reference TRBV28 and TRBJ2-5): DVKVTQSSRYLVKRTGEKVFLECVQDMDHENMFWYRQDPGLGLRLIYFSYDVKMKEKGDIPEGYSVSREKKERFSLILESASTNQTSMYLCASSSLAGEAETQYFGPGTRLLVL.

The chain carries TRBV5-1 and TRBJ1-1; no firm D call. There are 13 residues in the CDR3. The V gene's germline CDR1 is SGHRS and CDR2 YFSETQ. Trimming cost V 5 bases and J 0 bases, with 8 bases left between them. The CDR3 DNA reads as TGCGCCAGCAGTCAAGACTTGAACACTGAAGCTTTCTTT. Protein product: CASSQDLNTEAFF. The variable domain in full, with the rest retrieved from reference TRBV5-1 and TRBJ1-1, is KAGVTQTPRYLIKTRGQQVTLSCSPISGHRSVSWYQQTPGQGLQFLFEYFSETQRNKGNFPGRFSGRQFSNSRSEMNVSTLELGDSALYLCASSQDLNTEAFFGQGTRLTVV.

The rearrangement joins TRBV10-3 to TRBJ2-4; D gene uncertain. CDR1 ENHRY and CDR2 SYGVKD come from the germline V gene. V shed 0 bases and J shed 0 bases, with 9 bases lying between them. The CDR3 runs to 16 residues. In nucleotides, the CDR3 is TGTGCCATCAGTGAGTCGATAGACTCAGCCAAAAACATTCAGTACTTC. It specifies CAISESIDSAKNIQYF.

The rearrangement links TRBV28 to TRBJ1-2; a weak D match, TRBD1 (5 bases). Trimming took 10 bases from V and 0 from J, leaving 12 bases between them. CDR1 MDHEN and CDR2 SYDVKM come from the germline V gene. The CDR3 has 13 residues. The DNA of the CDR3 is TGTGCCATCCGACAGTCGTCTAACTATGGCTACACCTTC. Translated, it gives CAIRQSSNYGYTF.

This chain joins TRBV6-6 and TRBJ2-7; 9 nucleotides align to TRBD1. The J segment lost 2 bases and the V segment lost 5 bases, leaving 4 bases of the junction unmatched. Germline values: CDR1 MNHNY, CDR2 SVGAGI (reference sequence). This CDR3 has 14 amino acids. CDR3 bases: TGTGCCAGCAGTCGGGGACAGGGCCCCTACGAGCAGTACTTC. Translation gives CASSRGQGPYEQYF.

The CDR3 DNA is TGCGCCAGCAGCCAAGGACAGTTCTACACTGAAGCTTTCTTT. It translates to CASSQGQFYTEAFF. V is TRBV4-3 and J is TRBJ1-1; tentative D call: TRBD1 (5 bases). V was cut by 1 base and J by 3 bases, with 9 bases left in between. The CDR3 extends over 14 amino acids. Germline CDR1 reads LGHNA; CDR2 reads YSLEER.

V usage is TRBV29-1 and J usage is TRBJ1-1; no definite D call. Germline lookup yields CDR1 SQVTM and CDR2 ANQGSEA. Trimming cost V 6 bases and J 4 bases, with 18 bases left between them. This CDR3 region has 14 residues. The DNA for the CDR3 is TGCAGCGTGACCTATGGGCTCTACGGCACTGAAGCTTTCTTT. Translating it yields CSVTYGLYGTEAFF.

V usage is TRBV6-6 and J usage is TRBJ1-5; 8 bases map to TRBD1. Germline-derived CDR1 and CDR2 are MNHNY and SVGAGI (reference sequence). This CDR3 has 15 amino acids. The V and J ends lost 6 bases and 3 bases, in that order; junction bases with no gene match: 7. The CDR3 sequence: CASRPQTGVNQPQHF. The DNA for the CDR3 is TGTGCCAGCAGGCCCCAGACAGGGGTCAATCAGCCCCAGCATTTT.

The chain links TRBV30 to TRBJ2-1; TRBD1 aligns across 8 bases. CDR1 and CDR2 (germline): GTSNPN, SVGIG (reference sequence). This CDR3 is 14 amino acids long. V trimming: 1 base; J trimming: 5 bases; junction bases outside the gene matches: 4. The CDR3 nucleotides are TGTGCCTGGAGTGAAGGGACAGGCGACAATGAGCAGTTCTTC. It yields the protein CAWSEGTGDNEQFF.

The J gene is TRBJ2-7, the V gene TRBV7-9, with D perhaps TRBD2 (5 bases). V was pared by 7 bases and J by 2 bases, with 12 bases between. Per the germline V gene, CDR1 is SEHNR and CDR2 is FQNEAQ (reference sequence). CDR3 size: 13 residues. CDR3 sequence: CASTLDGTYEQYF. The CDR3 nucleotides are TGTGCCAGCACCCTCGACGGGACCTACGAGCAGTACTTC.

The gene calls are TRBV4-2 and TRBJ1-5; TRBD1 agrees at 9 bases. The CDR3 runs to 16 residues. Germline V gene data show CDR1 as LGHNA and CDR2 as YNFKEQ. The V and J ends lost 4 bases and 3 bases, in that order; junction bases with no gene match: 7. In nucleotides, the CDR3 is TGTGCCAGCAGCCTAGAACAGGGGGCGATCAATCAGCCCCAGCATTTT. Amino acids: CASSLEQGAINQPQHF.

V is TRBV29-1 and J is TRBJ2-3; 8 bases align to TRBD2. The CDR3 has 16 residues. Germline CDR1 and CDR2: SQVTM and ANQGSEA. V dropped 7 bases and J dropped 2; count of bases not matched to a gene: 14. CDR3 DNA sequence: TGCAGCGACCCGGGGGGGGCTAGCGGGTTCACAGATACGCAGTATTTT. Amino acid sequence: CSDPGGASGFTDTQYF.

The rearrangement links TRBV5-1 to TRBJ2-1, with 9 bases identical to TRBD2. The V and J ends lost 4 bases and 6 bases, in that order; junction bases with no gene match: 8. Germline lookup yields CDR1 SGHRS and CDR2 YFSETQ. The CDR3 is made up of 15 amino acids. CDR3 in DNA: TGCGCCAGCAGCCCGATAGCGGGGGATCTCAATGAGCAGTTCTTC. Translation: CASSPIAGDLNEQFF. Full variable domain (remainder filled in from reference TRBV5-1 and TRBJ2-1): KAGVTQTPRYLIKTRGQQVTLSCSPISGHRSVSWYQQTPGQGLQFLFEYFSETQRNKGNFPGRFSGRQFSNSRSEMNVSTLELGDSALYLCASSPIAGDLNEQFFGPGTRLTVL.